A single sample gave rise to the 25 T cell receptor beta chains below, sequenced in a study of blood T cell repertoires in COVID-19. Libraries were prepared by immunoSEQ multiplex PCR; TCRdb keeps only in-frame clonotypes and omits some of them. The sample lists about 180,000 clones, 81% occurring once. The sequenced sample consisted of PBMCs or T cells enriched from blood (not recorded which). The receptor source for this set is a woman in her thirties or forties with acute COVID-19.

This sequence joins TRBV4-1 and TRBJ2-7, with TRBD2 identical over 7 bases. The CDR3 has 14 residues. Trimming cost V 1 base and J 1 base; bases outside gene matches: 1. CDR1 and CDR2 (germline): MGHRA, YSYEKL. CDR3 loop: CASSQVGLSYEQYF. The CDR3 DNA is TGCGCCAGCAGCCAAGTGGGACTATCCTACGAGCAGTACTTC.

The DNA of the CDR3 is TGTGCCAGCACCCAGGAGGAGGCCCGGGGACTCGAGCAGTACGTC. It codes for CASTQEEARGLEQYV. V and J are TRBV6-5 and TRBJ2-7; D is possibly TRBD2 (6 bases). Trimming stripped 7 bases from V and 6 bases from J, with 22 bases between. Germline-derived CDR1 and CDR2 are MNHEY and SVGAGI. CDR3 size: 15 residues.

The chain combines TRBV19 with TRBJ2-1; TRBD1 might be the D (5 bases). The V and J ends lost 6 bases and 5 bases respectively, with 11 bases between them. Germline assignment: CDR1 LNHDA and CDR2 SQIVND (reference sequence). This CDR3 is built from 13 residues. CDR3 sequence reads: CASRNRQNNEQFF. The CDR3, as DNA: TGTGCCAGTAGAAACCGACAGAACAATGAGCAGTTCTTC.

This chain connects TRBV5-6 to TRBJ1-1; unclear D gene. Trimming took off 5 bases at V and 3 bases at J, with 17 bases between the two ends. In germline, CDR1 is SGHDT, CDR2 YYEEEE. The CDR3 is made up of 15 amino acids. As DNA, the CDR3 is TGTGCCAGCAGAAGGTACACCGACTGGGACACTGAAGCTTTCTTT. This gives the protein CASRRYTDWDTEAFF.

The rearrangement uses TRBV6-5 and TRBJ2-7, with D maybe TRBD1 (6 bases). Trimming took off 6 bases at V and 3 bases at J, with 18 bases between the two ends. Germline V lookup: CDR1 MNHEY, CDR2 SVGAGI. This CDR3 has 15 residues. CDR3 sequence reads: CASSRQEGRGYEQYF. CDR3 coding DNA: TGTGCCAGCAGCCGGCAAGAGGGCAGGGGCTACGAGCAGTACTTC.

In this sample, this clone turned up once. The CDR3 here is CASSSRELEEKLFF. CDR3 coding DNA: TGTGCCAGCAGTTCAAGGGAGTTAGAGGAAAAACTGTTTTTT. The V gene is TRBV6-2 or TRBV6-3, the J gene TRBJ1-4, with D hard to call. V lost 4 bases, J lost 8 bases, and 14 bases lay in between. The CDR3 runs 14 residues. Germline V gives CDR1 MNHEY, CDR2 SVGEGT.

The chain joins TRBV28 to TRBJ2-1, with D possibly matching TRBD2 (6 bases). Trimming cost V 8 bases and J 1 base, with 15 bases left between them. The CDR3 sequence is 15 residues long. CDR1 is MDHEN, CDR2 SYDVKM, per germline. CDR3: CASGPQGLSYNEQFF. CDR3 DNA sequence: TGTGCCAGCGGCCCTCAGGGACTTTCCTACAATGAGCAGTTCTTC.

This rearrangement joins TRBV19 to TRBJ2-1; the D gene is possibly TRBD1 (6 bases). The CDR3 has 15 residues. V lost 7 bases to trimming and J lost 0 bases, with 13 bases between them. In germline, CDR1 is LNHDA, CDR2 SQIVND (reference sequence). Here the CDR3 DNA reads TGTGCCAGTACCGAAAGAGGGGGCTCCTACAATGAGCAGTTCTTC. This encodes CASTERGGSYNEQFF.

Here the CDR3 reads CASRDREAEKLFF. CDR3 sequence (DNA): TGTGCCAGCAGGGACAGGGAGGCTGAAAAACTGTTTTTT. The V call is TRBV6-5, the J call TRBJ1-4; 8 bases line up with TRBD1. This CDR3 spans 13 amino acids. CDR1 is MNHEY and CDR2 is SVGAGI in the germline V gene. The J segment lost 7 bases and the V segment lost 6 bases, leaving 4 bases of the junction unmatched.

The chain couples TRBV6-5 to TRBJ2-7; 10 nucleotides align to TRBD1. Germline V gene data show CDR1 as MNHEY and CDR2 as SVGAGI. With 8 bases clipped from V and 6 bases from J, the junction kept 10 bases outside the gene matches. The CDR3 loop spans 14 amino acids. The CDR3: CASLNRDRGPEQYF. Here the CDR3 DNA reads TGTGCCAGCCTCAATCGGGACAGGGGCCCCGAGCAGTACTTC.

This rearrangement joins TRBV5-1 to TRBJ2-5, with D uncertain. V was pared by 0 bases and J by 5 bases, with 14 bases between. In germline, CDR1 is SGHRS, CDR2 YFSETQ. The CDR3 totals 15 residues. CDR3 amino acids: CASSLGSVTLETQYF. In nucleotides, the CDR3 is TGCGCCAGCAGCTTGGGTTCGGTGACATTGGAGACCCAGTACTTC.

V is TRBV6-1 and J is TRBJ2-5, with D possibly TRBD1 on 6 matching bases. V gave up 1 base and J gave up 3 bases, with 9 bases separating them. CDR1 is MNHNS and CDR2 is SASEGT in the germline V gene. CDR3 length equals 14 residues. The CDR3 here is CASSEGDTKETQYF. CDR3 bases: TGTGCCAGCAGTGAAGGGGACACTAAAGAGACCCAGTACTTC.

The V and J genes are TRBV3-1 (or the pseudogene TRBV3-2) and TRBJ1-2; maybe TRBD1 (5 bases). The CDR3 totals 16 residues. V was shortened by 2 bases and J by 3 bases, with 16 bases between the two germline ends. Germline CDR1 LGHDT, CDR2 YNNKEL (reference sequence). The CDR3 sequence is CASSQTRGGGHYGYTF. In DNA, the CDR3 is TGTGCCAGCAGCCAAACCCGCGGGGGAGGACACTATGGCTACACCTTC.

The sample holds one count of this clone. The chain links TRBV7-2 to TRBJ2-4; 11 nucleotides agree with TRBD2. Germline V CDR1 and CDR2: SGHTA, FQGNSA. The V gene end was trimmed by 0 bases and the J gene end by 12 bases; junction bases not matched to a gene: 7. This CDR3 has 15 residues. In nucleotides, the CDR3 is TGTGCCAGCAGCTTAGCTGGGACTAGCGGCGAAGCTCAGTACTTC. It specifies CASSLAGTSGEAQYF. Full variable domain (missing parts from reference TRBV7-2 and TRBJ2-4): GAGVSQSPSNKVTEKGKDVELRCDPISGHTALYWYRQSLGQGLEFLIYFQGNSAPDKSGLPSDRFSAERTGGSVSTLTIQRTQQEDSAVYLCASSLAGTSGEAQYFGAGTRLSVL.

The V and J genes are TRBV12-5 and TRBJ2-1; D possibly corresponds to TRBD1 (6 bases). The CDR3 contains 16 residues. V was cut by 4 bases and J by 1 base, with 14 bases left in between. Germline V CDR1 and CDR2: LGHNT, FRNRAP. CDR3 loop: CASGSPQGKSYNEQFF. The CDR3, as DNA: TGTGCTAGTGGTTCCCCGCAGGGGAAATCCTACAATGAGCAGTTCTTC.

J is TRBJ2-3 and V is TRBV5-4; 10 bases align to TRBD2. Germline V CDR1 and CDR2: SGHNT, YYREEE (reference sequence). V shed 4 bases, J shed 1 base, and the junction held 6 bases outside the gene matches. CDR3 length equals 16 residues. CDR3: CASSRGTSEGTDTQYF. For the CDR3, the DNA is TGTGCCAGCAGCCGAGGGACTAGCGAGGGCACAGATACGCAGTATTTT. Full variable domain (outside the CDR3, taken from reference TRBV5-4 and TRBJ2-3): ETGVTQSPTHLIKTRGQQVTLRCSSQSGHNTVSWYQQALGQGPQFIFQYYREEENGRGNFPPRFSGLQFPNYSSELNVNALELDDSALYLCASSRGTSEGTDTQYFGPGTRLTVL.

CDR3 DNA sequence: TGTGCCAGCAGTTTCGGGACTAGCGGACCCTACGAGCAGTACTTC. This translates into CASSFGTSGPYEQYF. This chain connects TRBV27 to TRBJ2-7, with TRBD2 identical over 11 bases. CDR1 MNHEY and CDR2 SMNVEV come from the germline V gene (reference sequence). Losses at the gene ends were 3 bases for V and 2 bases for J; bases not matched to a gene: 3. The CDR3 runs 15 residues.

This rearrangement joins TRBV5-1 to TRBJ2-2, with TRBD2 matching over 8 bases. The CDR3 length is 16 residues. CDR1 is SGHRS, CDR2 YFSETQ, per germline. Trimming at V came to 1 base and at J to 1 base, leaving 3 bases not matched to a gene. The DNA for the CDR3 is TGCGCCAGCAGCTTGACTAGCGGAAAGAACACCGGGGAGCTGTTTTTT. It is translated as CASSLTSGKNTGELFF.

CDR3 coding DNA: TGTGCCAGCAGCGTAGAGGGAGGTGGAGTCGATGAGCAGTTCTTC. This gives the protein CASSVEGGGVDEQFF. J is TRBJ2-1 and V is TRBV9, with D possibly TRBD2 on 6 matching bases. The ends were cut back, 0 bases at V and 8 bases at J, with 15 bases in the middle. Germline V gives CDR1 SGDLS, CDR2 YYNGEE. CDR3 length: 15 amino acids. Full variable domain (remainder filled in from reference TRBV9 and TRBJ2-1): DSGVTQTPKHLITATGQRVTLRCSPRSGDLSVYWYQQSLDQGLQFLIQYYNGEERAKGNILERFSAQQFPDLHSELNLSSLELGDSALYFCASSVEGGGVDEQFFGPGTRLTVL.

The chain is built from TRBV19 and TRBJ2-3; 11 bases map to TRBD2. The J segment lost 6 bases and the V segment lost 4 bases, leaving 6 bases of the junction unmatched. The CDR3 covers 15 residues. Germline assignment: CDR1 LNHDA and CDR2 SQIVND (reference sequence). CDR3 sequence: CASSSSGRAGDTQYF. CDR3 in DNA: TGTGCCAGTAGTAGTAGCGGGAGGGCCGGCGATACGCAGTATTTT.

V usage is TRBV5-1 and J usage is TRBJ2-3; possibly TRBD1 for D (5 bases). In germline, CDR1 is SGHRS, CDR2 YFSETQ. V was shortened by 1 base and J by 6 bases, with 15 bases between the two germline ends. The CDR3 consists of 15 residues. CDR3 sequence: CASSLFGVGVDTQYF. The CDR3, as DNA: TGCGCCAGCAGCTTGTTTGGCGTAGGGGTCGATACGCAGTATTTT.

The V call is TRBV2, the J call TRBJ1-4; D remains ambiguous. The CDR3 is 14 residues long. Germline-derived CDR1 and CDR2 are SNHLY and FYNNEI. V lost 4 bases and J lost 7, with 13 bases in between. CDR3 loop: CASSVEPGGEKLFF. Written as DNA, the CDR3 is TGTGCCAGCAGTGTCGAGCCCGGTGGTGAAAAACTGTTTTTT.

This clone was picked up one time. V usage is TRBV2 and J usage is TRBJ1-2, with TRBD1 matching 7 bases. This CDR3 comprises 15 residues. J was trimmed by 4 bases and V by 6 bases; bases with no gene match: 11. From germline, CDR1 is SNHLY and CDR2 FYNNEI. The CDR3 protein is CASRPPGQSSYGYTF. CDR3 DNA sequence: TGTGCCAGCAGACCACCGGGACAGAGTTCCTATGGCTACACCTTC.

The genes are TRBV5-4 and TRBJ1-6; D is unresolved. The CDR3 loop spans 15 amino acids. Trimming stripped 0 bases from V and 13 bases from J, with 17 bases between. Germline V gene lookup returns CDR1 SGHNT and CDR2 YYREEE (reference sequence). The CDR3 region is CASSLGGERSVPLHF. CDR3 nucleotide sequence: TGTGCCAGCAGCTTGGGCGGAGAACGTAGCGTGCCCCTCCACTTT. The variable domain in full, with the rest retrieved from reference TRBV5-4 and TRBJ1-6, is ETGVTQSPTHLIKTRGQQVTLRCSSQSGHNTVSWYQQALGQGPQFIFQYYREEENGRGNFPPRFSGLQFPNYSSELNVNALELDDSALYLCASSLGGERSVPLHFGNGTRLTVT.

This clone was detected a few times. The chain links TRBV6-1 to TRBJ2-5, with 7 bases lining up with TRBD2. The V gene's germline CDR1 is MNHNS and CDR2 SASEGT. V shed 2 bases, J shed 1 base, and the junction held 4 bases outside the gene matches. The CDR3 runs to 15 residues. Written as DNA, the CDR3 is TGTGCCAGCAGTGAAAAACTAGCGCGCCAAGAGACCCAGTACTTC. Protein: CASSEKLARQETQYF.